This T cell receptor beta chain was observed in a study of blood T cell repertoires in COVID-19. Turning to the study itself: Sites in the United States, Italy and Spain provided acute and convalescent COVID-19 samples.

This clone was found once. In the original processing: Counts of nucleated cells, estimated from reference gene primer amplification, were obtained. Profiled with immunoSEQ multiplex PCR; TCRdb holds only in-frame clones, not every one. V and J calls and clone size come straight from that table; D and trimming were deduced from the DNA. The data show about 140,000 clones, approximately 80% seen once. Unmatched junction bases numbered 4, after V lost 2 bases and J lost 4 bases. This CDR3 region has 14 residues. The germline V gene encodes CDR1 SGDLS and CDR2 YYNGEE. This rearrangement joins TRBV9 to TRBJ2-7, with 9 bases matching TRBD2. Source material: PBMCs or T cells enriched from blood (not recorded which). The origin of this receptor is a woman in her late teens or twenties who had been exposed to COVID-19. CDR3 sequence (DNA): TGTGCCAGCAGCGTTAGCGGGAGAGGGTACGAGCAGTACTTC. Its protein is CASSVSGRGYEQYF.